This passage covers 4 T cell receptor beta chains from one sample sequenced in a study of regulatory T cells in long-lasting Graves disease. Arm-PCR with iRepertoire HTBI primers amplified the CDR3 regions for these TCR beta libraries. One entry per CDR3 protein, called by TCRdb with MiXCR from the multiplex PCR reads. The sample has about 620,000 distinct CDR3 sequences; roughly 15% are singletons. Noted time point: newly diagnosed GD, antithyroid drugs for less than 3 months. PBMCs were the source of the RNA used for TCR sequencing. These sequences were also reported in another study, on T cells in Graves' hyperthyroidism and ophthalmopathy.

Here the sequenced sample was peripheral blood mononuclear cells (PBMCs), taken at new diagnosis, from a patient treated with antithyroid drugs. These receptors were taken from a woman under 40 with Graves disease.

This clonotype was detected many times. The J gene is TRBJ1-5, the V gene TRBV28, with a tentative D call TRBD1 (6 bases). The CDR3 is 12 amino acids. V lost 6 bases and J 8 bases, leaving 11 bases between the germline ends. CDR1 is MDHEN and CDR2 is SYDVKM in the germline V gene. The CDR3 coding sequence is TGTGCCAGCAGACAGGGCGTAGAGCCCCAGCATTTT. Residues: CASRQGVEPQHF.

J is TRBJ1-1 and V is TRBV27; D is unclear. Germline assignment: CDR1 MNHEY and CDR2 SMNVEV (reference sequence). This CDR3 is built from 14 residues. V was clipped by 6 bases and J by 1 base, with 12 bases between them. CDR3 region: CASRTGVGNTEAFF. In DNA form, the CDR3 reads TGTGCCAGCAGGACTGGGGTCGGGAACACTGAAGCTTTCTTT.

This clonotype was seen repeatedly, ten times or more. The chain joins TRBV2 to TRBJ2-4; a weak D match, TRBD1 (5 bases). Trimming took 5 bases from V and 3 from J, leaving 11 bases between them. Germline loops: CDR1 SNHLY, CDR2 FYNNEI. CDR3 length: 14 amino acids. The CDR3 DNA is TGTGCCAGCAGTTGGGGCCAGAGCAAAAACATTCAGTACTTC. Translating it yields CASSWGQSKNIQYF.

The chain carries TRBV5-1 and TRBJ1-2, with no clear D. This CDR3 region has 15 residues. In germline, CDR1 is SGHRS, CDR2 YFSETQ. Deletions cut 2 bases from V and 0 bases from J, with 11 bases between. This chain's CDR3 is CASSLGLIANYGYTF. Here the CDR3 DNA reads TGCGCCAGCAGCTTAGGGCTCATAGCTAACTATGGCTACACCTTC.